The TCR beta chain described here comes from a study of radiation and T cells in renal cell carcinoma. As for the study in general: Nephrectomy followed 15 Gy stereotactic body radiation by 4 weeks. General study results and limits: From baseline, blood top tumor clonotypes peaked at 2 weeks post-radiation.

Measured with immunoSEQ multiplex PCR; TCRdb has only the in-frame clones, and not every one. The sample has 65,000 to 80,000 clones, just over 85% seen once. Worth noting for this clone: Its specificity is unknown.

Time point: blood 2 weeks post-SBRT. The treatment was: 15 Gy SBRT to primary tumor, nephrectomy 4 weeks later. After SBRT, blood was collected at 2 and 4 weeks, plus baseline. Clear cell pathology was present in this patient's renal cell carcinoma. The clonotype was recovered from a woman aged 45-65 years with renal cell carcinoma. The material was blood, obtained from a patient whose treatment included radiotherapy and nephrectomy.

The CDR3 reads CASSVALSREQFF. The CDR3 nucleotides are TGTGCCAGCAGCGTAGCCCTCTCAAGAGAGCAGTTCTTC. The chain recombines TRBV9 with TRBJ2-1; D unresolved. The germline V gene has CDR1 SGDLS and CDR2 YYNGEE. This CDR3 spans 13 amino acids. Between the trimmed V and J ends, which lost 0 bases and 10 bases, there was a span of 11 bases.